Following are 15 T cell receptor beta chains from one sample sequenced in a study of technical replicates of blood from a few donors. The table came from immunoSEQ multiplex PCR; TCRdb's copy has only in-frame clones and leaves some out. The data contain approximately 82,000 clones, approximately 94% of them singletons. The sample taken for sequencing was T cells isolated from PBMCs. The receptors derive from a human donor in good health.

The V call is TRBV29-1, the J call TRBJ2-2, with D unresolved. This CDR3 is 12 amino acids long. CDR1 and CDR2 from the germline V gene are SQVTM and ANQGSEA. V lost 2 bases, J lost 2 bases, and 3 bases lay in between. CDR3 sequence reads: CSVEHNTGELFF. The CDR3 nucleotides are TGCAGCGTTGAACATAACACCGGGGAGCTGTTTTTT.

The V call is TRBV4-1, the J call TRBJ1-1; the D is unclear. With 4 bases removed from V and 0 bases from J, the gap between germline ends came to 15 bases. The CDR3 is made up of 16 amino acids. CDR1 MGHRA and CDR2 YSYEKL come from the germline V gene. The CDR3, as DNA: TGCGCCAGCAGCCTCCGGGAGTTGGCTATGAACACTGAAGCTTTCTTT. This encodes CASSLRELAMNTEAFF.

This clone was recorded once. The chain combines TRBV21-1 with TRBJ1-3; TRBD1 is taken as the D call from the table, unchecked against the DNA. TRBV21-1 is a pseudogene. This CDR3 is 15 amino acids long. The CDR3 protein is CASSKYRGSENTIYF. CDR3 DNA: TGTGCCAGCAGCAAGTACAGGGGTTCTGAAAACACCATATATTTT.

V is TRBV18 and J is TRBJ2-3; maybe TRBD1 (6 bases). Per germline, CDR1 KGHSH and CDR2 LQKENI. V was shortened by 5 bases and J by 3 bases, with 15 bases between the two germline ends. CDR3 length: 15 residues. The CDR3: CASSSLWGQTDTQYF. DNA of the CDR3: TGTGCCAGCTCATCCTTGTGGGGACAAACAGATACGCAGTATTTT.

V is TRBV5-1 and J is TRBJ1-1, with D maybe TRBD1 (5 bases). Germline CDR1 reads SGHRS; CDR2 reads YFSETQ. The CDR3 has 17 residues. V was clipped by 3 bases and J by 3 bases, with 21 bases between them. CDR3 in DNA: TGCGCCAGCAGCTACAAACCGGGCTCCCTGGGGCACACTGAAGCTTTCTTT. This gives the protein CASSYKPGSLGHTEAFF.

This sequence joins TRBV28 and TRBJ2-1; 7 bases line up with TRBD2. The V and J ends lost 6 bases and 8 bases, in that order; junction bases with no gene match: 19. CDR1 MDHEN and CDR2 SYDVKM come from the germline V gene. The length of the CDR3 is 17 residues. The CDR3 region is CASSPPVAGQLRDEQFF. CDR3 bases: TGTGCCAGCAGCCCCCCGGTAGCGGGTCAATTAAGGGATGAGCAGTTCTTC.

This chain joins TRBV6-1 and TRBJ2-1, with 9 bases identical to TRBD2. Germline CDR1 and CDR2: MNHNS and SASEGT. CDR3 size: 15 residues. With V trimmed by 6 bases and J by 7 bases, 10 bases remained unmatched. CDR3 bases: TGTGCCAGCAGACGGACTAGCGCAATTTATAATGAGCAGTTCTTC. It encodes CASRRTSAIYNEQFF.

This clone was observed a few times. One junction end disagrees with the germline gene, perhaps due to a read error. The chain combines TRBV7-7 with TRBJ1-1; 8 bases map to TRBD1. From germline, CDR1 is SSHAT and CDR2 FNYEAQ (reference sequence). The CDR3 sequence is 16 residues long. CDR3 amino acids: CASSPIQTGAITEAFF. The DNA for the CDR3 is TGTGCTAGCAGCCCGATACAGACAGGGGCGATCACTGAAGCTTTCTTT.

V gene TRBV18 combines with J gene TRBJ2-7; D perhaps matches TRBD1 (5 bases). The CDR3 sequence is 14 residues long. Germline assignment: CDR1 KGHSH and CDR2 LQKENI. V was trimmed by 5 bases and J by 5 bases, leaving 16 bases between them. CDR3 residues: CASSDATGSDEQYF. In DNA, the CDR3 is TGTGCCAGCTCAGACGCTACAGGAAGTGACGAGCAGTACTTC.

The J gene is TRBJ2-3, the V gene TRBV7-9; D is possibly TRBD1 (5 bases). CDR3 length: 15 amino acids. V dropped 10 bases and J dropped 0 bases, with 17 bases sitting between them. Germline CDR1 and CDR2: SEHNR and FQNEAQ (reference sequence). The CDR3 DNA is TGTGCCACCCAAGGGCAGGGCCAAAGCACAGATACGCAGTATTTT. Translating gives CATQGQGQSTDTQYF.

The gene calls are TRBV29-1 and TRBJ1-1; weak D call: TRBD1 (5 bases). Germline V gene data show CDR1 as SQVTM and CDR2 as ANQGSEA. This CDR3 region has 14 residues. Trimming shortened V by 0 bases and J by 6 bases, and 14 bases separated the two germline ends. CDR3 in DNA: TGCAGCGTTGAAGAAGTGGGGGGGGATCCTGAAGCTTTCTTT. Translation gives CSVEEVGGDPEAFF.

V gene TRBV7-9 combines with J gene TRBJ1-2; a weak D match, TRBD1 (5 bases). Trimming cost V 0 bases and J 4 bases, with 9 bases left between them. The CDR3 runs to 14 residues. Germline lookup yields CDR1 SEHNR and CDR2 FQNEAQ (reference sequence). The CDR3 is CASSLAGEAYGYTF. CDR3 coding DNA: TGTGCCAGCAGCTTAGCGGGGGAGGCCTATGGCTACACCTTC. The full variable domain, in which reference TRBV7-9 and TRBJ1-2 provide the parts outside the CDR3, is DTGVSQNPRHKITKRGQNVTFRCDPISEHNRLYWYRQTLGQGPEFLTYFQNEAQLEKSRLLSDRFSAERPKGSFSTLEIQRTEQGDSAMYLCASSLAGEAYGYTFGSGTRLTVV.

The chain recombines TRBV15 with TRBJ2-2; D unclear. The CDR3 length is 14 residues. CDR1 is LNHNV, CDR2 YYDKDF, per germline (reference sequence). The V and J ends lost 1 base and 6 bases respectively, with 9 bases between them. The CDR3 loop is CATSRVAFSGELFF. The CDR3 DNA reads TGTGCCACCAGCAGAGTGGCCTTCTCCGGGGAGCTGTTTTTT.

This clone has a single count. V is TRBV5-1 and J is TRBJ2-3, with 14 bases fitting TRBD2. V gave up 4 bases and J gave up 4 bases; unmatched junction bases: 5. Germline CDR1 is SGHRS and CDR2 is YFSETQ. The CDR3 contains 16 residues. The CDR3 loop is CASSQGLAGDADTQYF. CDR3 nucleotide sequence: TGCGCCAGCAGCCAGGGACTAGCGGGAGATGCAGATACGCAGTATTTT.

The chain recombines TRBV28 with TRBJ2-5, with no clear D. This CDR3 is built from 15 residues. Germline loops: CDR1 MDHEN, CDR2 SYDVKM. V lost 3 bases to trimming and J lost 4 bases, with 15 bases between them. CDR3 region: CASSLSIGVTETQYF. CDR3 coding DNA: TGTGCCAGCAGTTTGTCAATAGGAGTGACAGAGACCCAGTACTTC.